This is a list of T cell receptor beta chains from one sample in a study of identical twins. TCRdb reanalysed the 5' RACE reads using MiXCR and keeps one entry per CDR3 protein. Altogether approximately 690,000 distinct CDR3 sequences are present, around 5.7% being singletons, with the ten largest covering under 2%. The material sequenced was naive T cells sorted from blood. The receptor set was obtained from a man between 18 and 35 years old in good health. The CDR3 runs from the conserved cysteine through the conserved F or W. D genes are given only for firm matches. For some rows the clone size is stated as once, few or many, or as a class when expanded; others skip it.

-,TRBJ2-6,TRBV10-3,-,TGTGCCATCAGTGCCTCAGGATCTGGGGCCAACGTCCTGACTTTC,CAISASGSGANVLTF
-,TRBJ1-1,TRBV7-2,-,TGTGCCAGCAGCTTTGTGCGGGTATCGTCTGAAGCTTTCTTT,CASSFVRVSSEAFF
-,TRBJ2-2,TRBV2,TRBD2,TGTGCCAGCAGTGAACTAGCGGGCACCGGGGAGCTGTTTTTT,CASSELAGTGELFF
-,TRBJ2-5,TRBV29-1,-,TGCAGCGTTGAGATAGGTCAAGAGACCCAGTACTTC,CSVEIGQETQYF
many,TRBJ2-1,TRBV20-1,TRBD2,TGCAGTGGCGGAGCCGGGACTAAGAGGCACAATGAGCAGTTCTTC,CSGGAGTKRHNEQFF
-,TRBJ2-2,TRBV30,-,TGTGCCTGGAGTCGGGGCGCGAACACCGGGGAGCTGTTTTTT,CAWSRGANTGELFF
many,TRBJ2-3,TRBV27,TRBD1,TGTGCCAGCAGTTTACGTGAAGGGGGCACGGGCACAGATACGCAGTATTTT,CASSLREGGTGTDTQYF
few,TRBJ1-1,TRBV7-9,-,TGTGCCAGCAGCCTCCACCTCCGGCAGGGACACACTGAAGCTTTCTTT,CASSLHLRQGHTEAFF
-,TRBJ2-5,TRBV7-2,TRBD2,TGTGCCAGCAGCTTAGTAGGCGGGAGCCGAGAGACCCAGTACTTC,CASSLVGGSRETQYF
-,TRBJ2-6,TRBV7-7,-,TGTGCCAGCAGCCCCCTCTTTAGGGGGGCGGGAGCCAACGTCCTGACTTTC,CASSPLFRGAGANVLTF
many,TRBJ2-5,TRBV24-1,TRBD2,TGTGCCACCAGTGATTTGGTAGCGGGAGAAGAAGAGACCCAGTACTTC,CATSDLVAGEEETQYF
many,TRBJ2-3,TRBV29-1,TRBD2,TGCAGCGTTAGCGGCATCGAGGATACTAGCGAAGATACGCAGTATTTT,CSVSGIEDTSEDTQYF
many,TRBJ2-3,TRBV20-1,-,TGCAGTGCTAGAGTCGGAAACTCAGATACGCAGTATTTT,CSARVGNSDTQYF
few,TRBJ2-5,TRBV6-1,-,TGTGCCACCCTGGGGGGCCGGGGTCAAGAGACCCAGTACTTC,CATLGGRGQETQYF
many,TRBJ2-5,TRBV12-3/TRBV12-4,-,TGTGCCAGCAGTTTTCACGGGCAAGAGACCCAGTACTTC,CASSFHGQETQYF
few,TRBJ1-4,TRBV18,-,TGTGCCAGCTCACCATGGGGGGAGTATGGTAATGAAAAACTGTTTTTT,CASSPWGEYGNEKLFF
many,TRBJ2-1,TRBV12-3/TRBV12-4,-,TGTGCCAGCAACATTGGACAGCCTACCTACAATGAGCAGTTCTTC,CASNIGQPTYNEQFF
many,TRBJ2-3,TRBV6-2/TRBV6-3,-,TGTGCCAGCAGCCGACTGATCACAGATACGCAGTATTTT,CASSRLITDTQYF
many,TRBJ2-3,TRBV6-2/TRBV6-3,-,TGTGCCAGCGGACGAGAGGGGTTTGGGAATACGCAGTATTTT,CASGREGFGNTQYF
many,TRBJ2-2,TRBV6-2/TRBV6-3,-,TGTGCCAGCAGTTACTCAGACTGGGGCGGGGAGCTGTTTTTT,CASSYSDWGGELFF
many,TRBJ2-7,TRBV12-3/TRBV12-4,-,TGTGCCAGCGGCCTGGGACTCCTCGGGCAATACGAGCAGTACTTC,CASGLGLLGQYEQYF
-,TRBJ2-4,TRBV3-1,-,TGTGCCAGCAGCCAAGCGGGAGTAAGAGCCAAAAACATTCAGTACTTC,CASSQAGVRAKNIQYF
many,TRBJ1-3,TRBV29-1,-,TGCAGCGTTGAAGATTGGGGGATAGGTGGAAACACCATATATTTT,CSVEDWGIGGNTIYF
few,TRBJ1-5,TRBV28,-,TGTGCCAGCGGACACGGGCGGTTTAGCAATCAGCCCCAGCATTTT,CASGHGRFSNQPQHF
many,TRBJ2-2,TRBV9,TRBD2,TGTGCCAGCAGCGTAGGAAGCGGGACGAACACCGGGGAGCTGTTTTTT,CASSVGSGTNTGELFF
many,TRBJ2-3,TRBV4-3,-,TGCGCCAGCAGCCAACGGCAGTACACAGATACGCAGTATTTT,CASSQRQYTDTQYF
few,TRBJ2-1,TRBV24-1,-,TGTGCCACCGGACGGGCTGAGAGCTCCTACAATGAGCAGTTCTTC,CATGRAESSYNEQFF